This T cell receptor beta chain emerged from a study of CD4+ T cells in melanoma. Germline V lookup: CDR1 SGHRS, CDR2 YFSETQ. V lost 1 base and J lost 2; bases outside the gene matches: 6. The CDR3 covers 15 residues. TCRdb's table, derived via immunoSEQ multiplex PCR, lists solely in-frame clones and lacks some. The data contain about 13,000 clones, roughly 72% of them singletons. V usage is TRBV5-1 and J usage is TRBJ2-7, with 7 bases identical to TRBD2. The sequenced sample consisted of cells from a culture (not recorded whether cultured in vitro). This clonotype was obtained from a human donor with melanoma. This CDR3 reads CASSLSPSGAYEQYF. The CDR3 nucleotides are TGCGCCAGCAGCTTGAGTCCTAGCGGTGCCTACGAGCAGTACTTC.